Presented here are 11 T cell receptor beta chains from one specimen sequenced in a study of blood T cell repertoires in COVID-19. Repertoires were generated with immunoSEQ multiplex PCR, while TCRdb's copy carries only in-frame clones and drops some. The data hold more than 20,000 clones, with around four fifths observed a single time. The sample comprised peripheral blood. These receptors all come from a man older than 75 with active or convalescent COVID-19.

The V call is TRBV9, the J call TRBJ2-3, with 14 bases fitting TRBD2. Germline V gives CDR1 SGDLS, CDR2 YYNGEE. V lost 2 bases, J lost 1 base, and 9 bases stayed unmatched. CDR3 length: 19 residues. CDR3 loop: CASSVRTGLAGVGTDTQYF. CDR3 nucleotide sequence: TGTGCCAGCAGCGTCCGAACGGGACTAGCGGGAGTGGGCACAGATACGCAGTATTTT.

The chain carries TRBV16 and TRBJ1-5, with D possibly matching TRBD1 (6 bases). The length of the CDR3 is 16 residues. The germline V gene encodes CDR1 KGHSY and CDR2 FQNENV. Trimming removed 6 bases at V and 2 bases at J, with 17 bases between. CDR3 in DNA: TGTGCCAGCAGTCTGACAGGAGCATTGGGCAATCAGCCCCAGCATTTT. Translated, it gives CASSLTGALGNQPQHF.

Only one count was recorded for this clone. As DNA, the CDR3 is TGTGCCAGCAGCACGAGCAACACTGAAGCTTTCTTT. Amino acid sequence: CASSTSNTEAFF. V usage is TRBV5-4 and J usage is TRBJ1-1; D call uncertain. V lost 4 bases and J lost 2, with 6 bases in between. CDR3 length equals 12 residues. Per germline, CDR1 SGHNT and CDR2 YYREEE (reference sequence).

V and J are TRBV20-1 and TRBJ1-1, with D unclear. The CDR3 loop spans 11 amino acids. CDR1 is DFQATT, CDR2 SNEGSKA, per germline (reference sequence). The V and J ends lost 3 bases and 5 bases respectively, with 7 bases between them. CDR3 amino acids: CSASLLTEAFF. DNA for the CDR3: TGCAGTGCTAGTTTGTTAACTGAAGCTTTCTTT.

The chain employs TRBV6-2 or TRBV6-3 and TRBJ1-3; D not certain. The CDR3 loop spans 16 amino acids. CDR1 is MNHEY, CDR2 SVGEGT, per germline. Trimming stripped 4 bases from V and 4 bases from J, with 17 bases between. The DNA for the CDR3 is TGTGCCAGCAGTTCTCCCAGGATTTCTTCAGGAAACACCATATATTTT. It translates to CASSSPRISSGNTIYF.

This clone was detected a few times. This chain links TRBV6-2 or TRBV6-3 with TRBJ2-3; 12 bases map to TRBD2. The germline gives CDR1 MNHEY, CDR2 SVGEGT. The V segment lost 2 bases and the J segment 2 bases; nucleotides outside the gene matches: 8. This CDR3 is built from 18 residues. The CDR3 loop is CASSYEPLAGGITDTQYF. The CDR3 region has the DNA TGTGCCAGCAGTTACGAGCCCCTAGCGGGAGGGATCACAGATACGCAGTATTTT.

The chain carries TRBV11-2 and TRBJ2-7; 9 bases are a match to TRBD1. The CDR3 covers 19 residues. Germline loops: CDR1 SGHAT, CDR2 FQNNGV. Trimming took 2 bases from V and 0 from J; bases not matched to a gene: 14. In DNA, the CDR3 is TGTGCCAGCAGCTTACACCCCAAAACTACAGGGGGCGCCTCCTACGAGCAGTACTTC. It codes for CASSLHPKTTGGASYEQYF. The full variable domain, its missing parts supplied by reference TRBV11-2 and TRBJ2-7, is EAGVAQSPRYKIIEKRQSVAFWCNPISGHATLYWYQQILGQGPKLLIQFQNNGVVDDSQLPKDRFSAERLKGVDSTLKIQPAKLEDSAVYLCASSLHPKTTGGASYEQYFGPGTRLTVT.

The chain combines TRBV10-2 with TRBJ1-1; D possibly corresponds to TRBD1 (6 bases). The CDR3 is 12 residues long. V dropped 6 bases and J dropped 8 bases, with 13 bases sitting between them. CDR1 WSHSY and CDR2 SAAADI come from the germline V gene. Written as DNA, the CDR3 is TGCGCCAGCAGGGGCAGGGGAAACGAAGCTTTCTTT. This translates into CASRGRGNEAFF.

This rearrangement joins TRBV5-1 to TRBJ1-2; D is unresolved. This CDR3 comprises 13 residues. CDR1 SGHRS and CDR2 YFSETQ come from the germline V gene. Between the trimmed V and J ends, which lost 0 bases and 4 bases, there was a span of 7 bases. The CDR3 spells CASSLERVYGYTF. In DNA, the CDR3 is TGCGCCAGCAGCTTGGAACGGGTCTATGGCTACACCTTC. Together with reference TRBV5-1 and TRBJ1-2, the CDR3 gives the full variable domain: KAGVTQTPRYLIKTRGQQVTLSCSPISGHRSVSWYQQTPGQGLQFLFEYFSETQRNKGNFPGRFSGRQFSNSRSEMNVSTLELGDSALYLCASSLERVYGYTFGSGTRLTVV.

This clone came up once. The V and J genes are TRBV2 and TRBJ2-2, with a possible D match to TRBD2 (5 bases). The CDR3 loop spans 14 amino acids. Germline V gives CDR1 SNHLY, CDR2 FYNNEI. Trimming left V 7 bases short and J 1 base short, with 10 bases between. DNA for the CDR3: TGTGCCAGCATTCGGGAAATGAACACCGGGGAGCTGTTTTTT. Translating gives CASIREMNTGELFF.

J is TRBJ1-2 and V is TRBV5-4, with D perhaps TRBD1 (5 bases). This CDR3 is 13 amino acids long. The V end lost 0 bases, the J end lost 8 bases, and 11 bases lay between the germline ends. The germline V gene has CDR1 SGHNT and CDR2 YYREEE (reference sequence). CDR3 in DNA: TGTGCCAGCAGCTTGGTGCAGGGAGGGGGCTACACCTTC. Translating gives CASSLVQGGGYTF.